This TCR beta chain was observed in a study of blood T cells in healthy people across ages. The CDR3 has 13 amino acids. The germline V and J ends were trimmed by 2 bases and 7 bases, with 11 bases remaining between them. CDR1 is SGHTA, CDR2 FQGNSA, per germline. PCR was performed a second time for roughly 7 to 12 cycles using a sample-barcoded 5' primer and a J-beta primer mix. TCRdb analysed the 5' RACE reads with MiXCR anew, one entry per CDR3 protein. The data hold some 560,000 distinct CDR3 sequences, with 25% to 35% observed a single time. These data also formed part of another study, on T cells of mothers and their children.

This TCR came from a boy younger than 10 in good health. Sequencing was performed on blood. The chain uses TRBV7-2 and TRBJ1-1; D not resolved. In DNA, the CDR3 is TGTGCCAGCAGCTTACGTAATAAGGTTGAAGCTTTCTTT. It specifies CASSLRNKVEAFF.